These 19 T cell receptor beta chains were all obtained from the same sample, sequenced in a study of identical twins. MiXCR was run by TCRdb on the 5' RACE reads, yielding one entry per CDR3 protein. The sample has about 730,000 distinct CDR3 sequences; 21% are singletons. These data also featured in a second study, about T cells expressing NK-cell markers.

The sample comprised PBMCs. Receptors were obtained from a woman aged 18-29 years in good health.

This sequence joins TRBV29-1 and TRBJ2-1; D gene unclear. Germline V CDR1 and CDR2: SQVTM, ANQGSEA. CDR3 length: 10 amino acids. Trimming took off 7 bases at V and 9 bases at J, with 10 bases between the two ends. The CDR3 reads CSATRGEQFF. The CDR3 DNA follows: TGCAGCGCAACGAGAGGTGAGCAGTTCTTC.

The gene calls are TRBV7-2 and TRBJ2-1; 9 nucleotides match TRBD2. CDR3 length: 16 amino acids. Losses at the gene ends were 1 base for V and 3 bases for J; bases not matched to a gene: 4. Germline CDR1 SGHTA, CDR2 FQGNSA. In nucleotides, the CDR3 is TGTGCCAGCAGCTTAGTGGCGGGGGGGGACTACAATGAGCAGTTCTTC. It is translated as CASSLVAGGDYNEQFF.

V usage is TRBV5-1 and J usage is TRBJ2-2, with D possibly called TRBD1 or TRBD2 (5 bases each). The CDR3 spans 15 residues. V lost 3 bases and J 0 bases, leaving 9 bases between the germline ends. CDR1 is SGHRS, CDR2 YFSETQ, per germline. The CDR3 spells CASSWGTPNTGELFF. DNA of the CDR3: TGCGCCAGCAGCTGGGGGACGCCGAACACCGGGGAGCTGTTTTTT.

The gene calls are TRBV27 and TRBJ1-5; D is unclear. V was pared by 3 bases and J by 1 base, with 13 bases between. From germline, CDR1 is MNHEY and CDR2 SMNVEV (reference sequence). This CDR3 is 16 amino acids long. The CDR3 here is CASSFSWTPSNQPQHF. In DNA, the CDR3 is TGTGCCAGCAGTTTTTCATGGACGCCCAGCAATCAGCCCCAGCATTTT.

This chain links TRBV5-1 with TRBJ2-1; the D gene is possibly TRBD1 (5 bases). Germline assignment: CDR1 SGHRS and CDR2 YFSETQ. The CDR3 totals 13 residues. V lost 1 base and J lost 5, with 7 bases in between. The CDR3 sequence is CASSLTTDNEQFF. The CDR3 region has the DNA TGCGCCAGCAGCTTGACGACAGACAATGAGCAGTTCTTC.

The J gene is TRBJ2-1, the V gene TRBV12-3 or TRBV12-4, with TRBD2 identical over 7 bases. The junction had 6 bases not matched to a gene; V was cut back by 8 bases and J by 8 bases. This CDR3 is built from 12 residues. The CDR3 bases are TGTGCCAGCCGGGTGGGGGGGGATGAGCAGTTCTTC. This codes for CASRVGGDEQFF.

The V call is TRBV6-1, the J call TRBJ2-3, with 12 bases identical to TRBD2. Germline V lookup: CDR1 MNHNS, CDR2 SASEGT. This CDR3 contains 19 residues. Losses at the gene ends were 6 bases for V and 5 bases for J; bases not matched to a gene: 18. This chain's CDR3 is CASSPGLAGPERIRDTQYF. CDR3 DNA: TGTGCCAGCAGCCCCGGACTAGCGGGGCCTGAGCGAATTAGAGATACGCAGTATTTT.

The J gene is TRBJ2-1, the V gene TRBV30; D tentatively reads TRBD1 or TRBD2 (5 bases each). Germline V lookup: CDR1 GTSNPN, CDR2 SVGIG (reference sequence). The CDR3 length is 15 residues. V lost 0 bases and J lost 0, with 9 bases in between. CDR3 DNA sequence: TGTGCCTGGAGTGTGGGACCGAGCTCCTACAATGAGCAGTTCTTC. Encoded protein: CAWSVGPSSYNEQFF.

The gene calls are TRBV7-9 and TRBJ2-6, with 9 bases lining up with TRBD1. Trimming removed 5 bases from V and 3 bases from J; junction bases left unmatched: 5. The CDR3 contains 16 residues. The germline V gene encodes CDR1 SEHNR and CDR2 FQNEAQ (reference sequence). The CDR3 DNA is TGTGCCAGCAGCCGGACAGGGGAGGATGGGGCCAACGTCCTGACTTTC. It yields the protein CASSRTGEDGANVLTF. Full variable domain (remainder filled in from reference TRBV7-9 and TRBJ2-6): DTGVSQNPRHKITKRGQNVTFRCDPISEHNRLYWYRQTLGQGPEFLTYFQNEAQLEKSRLLSDRFSAERPKGSFSTLEIQRTEQGDSAMYLCASSRTGEDGANVLTFGAGSRLTVL.

Only one count was recorded for this clonotype. The chain joins TRBV12-3 or TRBV12-4 to TRBJ2-2; D not certain. The V end was cut by 3 bases, the J end by 1 base, with 12 bases between. The CDR3 sequence is 16 residues long. The CDR3 sequence: CASSFGGYWNTGELFF. CDR3 coding DNA: TGTGCCAGCAGTTTTGGTGGGTACTGGAACACCGGGGAGCTGTTTTTT.

This clonotype was recorded many times. The chain employs TRBV7-2 and TRBJ2-7; 7 bases agree with TRBD1. V shed 6 bases and J 6 bases; nucleotides not matched to a gene: 5. The CDR3 has 12 amino acids. CDR1 is SGHTA and CDR2 is FQGNSA in the germline V gene. The CDR3 nucleotides are TGTGCCAGCAGTCAAAACAGGGGCGAGCAGTACTTC. The encoded protein is CASSQNRGEQYF. The full variable domain, with the rest looked up from reference TRBV7-2 and TRBJ2-7, is GAGVSQSPSNKVTEKGKDVELRCDPISGHTALYWYRQSLGQGLEFLIYFQGNSAPDKSGLPSDRFSAERTGGSVSTLTIQRTQQEDSAVYLCASSQNRGEQYFGPGTRLTVT.

The chain recombines TRBV6-7 with TRBJ1-1; no firm D call. TRBV6-7 is given ORF status, its function remaining uncertain. The CDR3 consists of 15 residues. The V end lost 7 bases, the J end lost 7 bases, and 22 bases lay between the germline ends. The CDR3 DNA reads TGTGCCAGCAACACTAAAGGGCGAGTCTTTAGTGAAGCTTTCTTT. This translates into CASNTKGRVFSEAFF.

The chain is built from TRBV5-1 and TRBJ2-7; D possibly uses TRBD1 or TRBD2 (5 bases each). The CDR3 spans 12 residues. Germline values: CDR1 SGHRS, CDR2 YFSETQ. The V and J ends lost 4 bases and 6 bases respectively, with 11 bases between them. The CDR3 here is CASSPPGREQYF. The CDR3 coding sequence is TGCGCCAGCAGCCCACCGGGGCGCGAGCAGTACTTC.

The V gene is TRBV11-1, the J gene TRBJ2-1, with TRBD2 as a possible D gene (5 bases). The CDR3 runs to 19 residues. Per germline, CDR1 SGHAT and CDR2 FQDESV (reference sequence). Trimming removed 8 bases from V and 0 bases from J, with 26 bases in between. Here the CDR3 DNA reads TGTGCCAGCGGCCCTCGCCTTTCATCCGGGATCCTCTCCTACAATGAGCAGTTCTTC. Translated, it gives CASGPRLSSGILSYNEQFF. The variable domain in full, with the rest retrieved from reference TRBV11-1 and TRBJ2-1, is EAEVAQSPRYKITEKSQAVAFWCDPISGHATLYWYRQILGQGPELLVQFQDESVVDDSQLPKDRFSAERLKGVDSTLKIQPAELGDSAMYLCASGPRLSSGILSYNEQFFGPGTRLTVL.

This clonotype was counted a few times. This chain uses TRBV20-1 with TRBJ2-7; perhaps TRBD1 as D (5 bases). CDR1 DFQATT and CDR2 SNEGSKA come from the germline V gene (reference sequence). V lost 2 bases to trimming and J lost 6 bases, with 17 bases between them. CDR3 size: 14 residues. The CDR3 sequence is CSARHPPVGVEQYF. The CDR3 DNA follows: TGCAGTGCTAGACACCCCCCCGTAGGGGTCGAGCAGTACTTC.

V usage is TRBV6-2 or TRBV6-3 and J usage is TRBJ2-7; the D is unclear. Germline V gene data show CDR1 as MNHEY and CDR2 as SVGEGT. V shed 7 bases and J shed 4 bases, with 5 bases lying between them. The CDR3 spans 10 residues. The CDR3 DNA sequence: TGTGCCAGCAAGGATTACGAGCAGTACTTC. Protein sequence: CASKDYEQYF.

This clonotype has at least ten counts. This rearrangement joins TRBV10-3 to TRBJ2-7; D gene unclear. The CDR3 totals 11 residues. Between the trimmed V and J ends, which lost 3 bases and 4 bases, there was a span of 4 bases. Germline loops: CDR1 ENHRY, CDR2 SYGVKD. The DNA of the CDR3 is TGTGCCATCAGTGACCGGTACGAGCAGTACTTC. This codes for CAISDRYEQYF.

This rearrangement joins TRBV9 to TRBJ1-2, with 7 positions matching TRBD1. The V segment lost 6 bases and the J segment 5 bases; nucleotides outside the gene matches: 22. Germline CDR1 reads SGDLS; CDR2 reads YYNGEE. The CDR3 extends over 18 amino acids. This CDR3 is CASKGLRGEGGEVYGYTF. CDR3 in DNA: TGTGCCAGCAAAGGTCTGCGGGGGGAAGGGGGCGAAGTATATGGCTACACCTTC.

This clonotype was counted once. V usage is TRBV12-3 or TRBV12-4 and J usage is TRBJ2-3; D not certain. The CDR3 is 14 amino acids. Trimming took 11 bases from V and 0 from J, leaving 15 bases between them. The CDR3, as DNA: TGTGCCGTAACCATCTCCACTAGCACAGATACGCAGTATTTT. Its protein product is CAVTISTSTDTQYF.